A selection of T cell receptor beta chains follows, all from one sample in a study of OX40 agonist ivuxolimab in advanced cancers. TCRdb's table, derived via immunoSEQ multiplex PCR, lists solely in-frame clones and lacks some. This table holds 50,000 to 65,000 clones, approximately 91% found once. Sequenced here: CD4+ or CD8+ T cells sorted from blood, sampled in a trial of the OX40 agonist ivuxolimab. The receptors come from an adult with an advanced solid tumor such as melanoma, head and neck, liver or kidney cancer. Both conserved end residues are part of each CDR3. Fields, in order: clone size, D gene, V gene, J gene, CDR3 DNA, CDR3 protein. The D gene is left open where the match is weak. Part of the rows lack a size; the others show once, few, many or a class for expanded clones.

>.|.|TRBV6-5|TRBJ1-5
TGTGCCAGCAGTTACTCGAGGACTTATCAGCCCCAGCATTTT
CASSYSRTYQPQHF
>.|TRBD1|TRBV29-1|TRBJ1-2
TGCAGCGTTACGGGGGGCGGGACAGCCGCGTTTAACTATGGCTACACCTTC
CSVTGGGTAAFNYGYTF
>.|.|TRBV27|TRBJ2-3
TGTGCCAGCAGTTTAGGGGAGCCGTACACAGATACGCAGTATTTT
CASSLGEPYTDTQYF
>few|.|TRBV5-1|TRBJ1-4
TGCGCCAGCAGCTTGGCCGGAGACTCTAATGAAAAACTGTTTTTT
CASSLAGDSNEKLFF
>.|TRBD1|TRBV25-1|TRBJ2-7
TGTGCCAGCAGTGCTTCAGACAGGGGCCACGAGCAGTACTTC
CASSASDRGHEQYF
>.|.|TRBV27|TRBJ1-2
TGTGCCAGCAGTTTATCGGGCGGGACGGGGCTCCTGGGCTACACCTTC
CASSLSGGTGLLGYTF
>few|.|TRBV5-4|TRBJ2-5
TGTGCCAGCAGCCGGGACGGCTACCAAGAGACCCAGTACTTC
CASSRDGYQETQYF
>.|.|TRBV2|TRBJ2-7
TGTGCCAGCAGTGAAGCGTGGGGTTTCGGCTACGAGCAGTACTTC
CASSEAWGFGYEQYF
>.|.|TRBV2|TRBJ1-4
TGTGCCAGCAGCAACGTGGGCCGTGCAACTAATGAAAAACTGTTTTTT
CASSNVGRATNEKLFF
>.|.|TRBV20-1|TRBJ1-1
TGCAGTGCCCCGACCCGTTACCAGGCTTTCTTT
CSAPTRYQAFF
>.|.|TRBV11-2|TRBJ1-5
TGTGCCAGCAGTCCGGACAGCTATCAGCCCCAGCATTTT
CASSPDSYQPQHF
>.|TRBD1|TRBV7-2|TRBJ2-2
TGTGCCAGCAGCTTAGCGGCCAGGGGGCAAACCGGGGAGCTGTTTTTT
CASSLAARGQTGELFF
>.|.|TRBV27|TRBJ1-1
TGTGCCAGCAGTTGGTCAACTGGATTGAACACTGAAGCTTTCTTT
CASSWSTGLNTEAFF
>.|.|TRBV9|TRBJ2-7
TGTGCCAGCAGCGTAGATCCCGAAACCTACGAGCAGTACTTC
CASSVDPETYEQYF
>.|TRBD1|TRBV29-1|TRBJ2-2
TGCAGCGTTGGGGCAGGGGGTGCGAACACCGGGGAGCTGTTTTTT
CSVGAGGANTGELFF
>.|.|TRBV5-8|TRBJ2-7
TGTGCCAGCAGCCTCCGGGGACTTTCCTACTTGTACGAGCAGTACTTC
CASSLRGLSYLYEQYF
>.|TRBD1|TRBV6-6|TRBJ1-1
TGTGCCAGCGAACCCCGACAGGGAGGCAACACTGAAGCTTTCTTT
CASEPRQGGNTEAFF
>.|.|TRBV5-6|TRBJ2-1
TGTGCCAGCAGCACCCGGGTAGGGGGGGAGCAGTTCTTC
CASSTRVGGEQFF
>.|TRBD1|TRBV7-2|TRBJ1-1
TGTGCCAGCAGTTCGGACAGGGGAAGTCTGTCCACTGAAGCTTTCTTT
CASSSDRGSLSTEAFF
>.|.|TRBV2|TRBJ2-2
TGTGCCAGCACTAGCTCGACTATGGGTACCGGGGAGCTGTTTTTT
CASTSSTMGTGELFF
>.|.|TRBV11-2|TRBJ1-4
TGTGCCAGCAGCTTAGGAGAGGGATCTAATGAAAAACTGTTTTTT
CASSLGEGSNEKLFF
>once|TRBD1|TRBV30|TRBJ2-3
TGTGCCATACAGGACAGGGAAGTGGGCACAGATACGCAGTATTTT
CAIQDREVGTDTQYF
>.|TRBD2|TRBV2|TRBJ2-1
TGTGCCAGCAGTTCTAGCGGGGGGGCGAATGAGCAGTTCTTC
CASSSSGGANEQFF
>.|.|TRBV9|TRBJ2-3
TGTGCCAGCAGCGCCCGACTATCACGCACAGATACGCAGTATTTT
CASSARLSRTDTQYF
>.|.|TRBV27|TRBJ2-1
TGTGCCAGCAGTACCCTGACTAGGGGGGTAAGCGATGAGCAGTTCTTC
CASSTLTRGVSDEQFF
>.|.|TRBV28|TRBJ1-4
TGTGCCAGCAGTTTTCTGGCTCGGGGTTCCGGTAATGAAAAACTGTTTTTT
CASSFLARGSGNEKLFF